The 19 T cell receptor beta chains below come from one sample, sequenced in a study of OX40 agonist ivuxolimab in advanced cancers. Repertoires were generated with immunoSEQ multiplex PCR, while TCRdb's copy carries only in-frame clones and drops some. The sample has 80,000 or so clones, roughly 91% seen once. The sample in question was CD4+ or CD8+ T cells sorted from blood, obtained in a trial of the OX40 agonist ivuxolimab. Receptor source: an adult with an advanced solid tumor such as melanoma, head and neck, liver or kidney cancer.

The chain is built from TRBV27 and TRBJ2-7; weak D call: TRBD1 (6 bases). V was pared by 7 bases and J by 6 bases, with 22 bases between. The CDR3 runs 15 residues. CDR1 and CDR2 (germline): MNHEY, SMNVEV (reference sequence). CDR3 protein: CASTSARTASREQYF. The CDR3 nucleotides are TGTGCCAGCACGTCGGCCCGGACAGCTTCCCGCGAGCAGTACTTC.

This clone was seen once. The chain links TRBV7-9 to TRBJ2-7, with TRBD1 matching over 7 bases. The trim removed 5 bases at V and 3 bases at J, leaving 7 bases unmatched. The CDR3 spans 14 residues. From germline, CDR1 is SEHNR and CDR2 FQNEAQ (reference sequence). For the CDR3, the DNA is TGTGCCAGCAGCCAGGGACAGTCTAACTACGAGCAGTACTTC. This gives the protein CASSQGQSNYEQYF.

The gene calls are TRBV4-3 and TRBJ2-3, with D perhaps TRBD1 or TRBD2 (5 bases each). Germline V gene data show CDR1 as LGHNA and CDR2 as YSLEER. V lost 3 bases and J 6 bases, leaving 10 bases between the germline ends. This CDR3 spans 13 amino acids. The DNA of the CDR3 is TGCGCCAGCAGCCATCGGGGCGCGGATACGCAGTATTTT. Encoded protein: CASSHRGADTQYF.

The V gene is TRBV7-2, the J gene TRBJ2-7, with no clear D. V dropped 4 bases and J dropped 4 bases, with 14 bases sitting between them. The CDR3 loop spans 14 amino acids. Germline-derived CDR1 and CDR2 are SGHTA and FQGNSA. CDR3 region: CASSSRVPRYEQYF. Written as DNA, the CDR3 is TGTGCCAGCAGCTCCCGAGTCCCAAGATACGAGCAGTACTTC.

The chain combines TRBV29-1 with TRBJ1-1, with D tentatively TRBD1 (5 bases). V was pared by 7 bases and J by 8 bases, with 17 bases between. The CDR3 is 12 residues long. CDR1 and CDR2 from the germline V gene are SQVTM and ANQGSEA. The CDR3 nucleotides read TGCAGCGCTCTCGGAGGGACGGGGGAAGCTTTCTTT. It is translated as CSALGGTGEAFF.

This clone was recorded only once. This chain joins TRBV2 and TRBJ2-3, with D unresolved. Germline-derived CDR1 and CDR2 are SNHLY and FYNNEI. V lost 0 bases, J lost 2 bases, and 15 bases lay in between. CDR3 length equals 17 residues. CDR3 protein: CASSEALGFPFTDTQYF. The CDR3 coding sequence is TGTGCCAGCAGTGAAGCGCTCGGTTTTCCCTTCACAGATACGCAGTATTTT.

CDR3 bases: TGTGCCAGCAGCCAAGATCTAGATGGCTACACCTTC. Translated: CASSQDLDGYTF. This rearrangement joins TRBV4-2 to TRBJ1-2, with D hard to call. CDR1 LGHNA and CDR2 YNFKEQ come from the germline V gene. This CDR3 contains 12 residues. The germline V and J ends were trimmed by 0 bases and 6 bases, with 5 bases remaining between them.

This clone has only one observation. J is TRBJ2-7 and V is TRBV19, with 7 bases aligning to TRBD2. V trimming: 9 bases; J trimming: 0 bases; junction bases outside the gene matches: 8. This CDR3 is built from 14 residues. Germline-derived CDR1 and CDR2 are LNHDA and SQIVND (reference sequence). The CDR3 nucleotides are TGTGCCAGCAGGCTAGCGGACTCCTCCTACGAGCAGTACTTC. It translates to CASRLADSSYEQYF.

This clone was seen more than once but under ten times. The chain has TRBV18 and TRBJ1-5; D is possibly TRBD1 (6 bases). The CDR3 length is 15 residues. From germline, CDR1 is KGHSH and CDR2 LQKENI. V lost 5 bases and J lost 7, with 18 bases in between. CDR3 nucleotides: TGTGCCAGCTCAGAGGACAGCTCCTCTTGGCAGCCCCAGCATTTT. Translating gives CASSEDSSSWQPQHF.

V and J are TRBV5-1 and TRBJ2-1; possibly TRBD1 for D (6 bases). CDR1 SGHRS and CDR2 YFSETQ come from the germline V gene. The CDR3 length is 14 residues. V lost 3 bases and J lost 4, with 11 bases in between. The CDR3 spells CASSSETGYNEQFF. CDR3 nucleotide sequence: TGCGCCAGCAGCTCCGAGACAGGTTACAATGAGCAGTTCTTC.

The sample holds one count of this clone. The genes are TRBV6-5 and TRBJ1-4; unclear D gene. This CDR3 is 15 amino acids long. V was pared by 0 bases and J by 0 bases, with 5 bases between. The germline gives CDR1 MNHEY, CDR2 SVGAGI. The CDR3 sequence: CASSYSVATNEKLFF. The CDR3 DNA reads as TGTGCCAGCAGTTACTCAGTAGCAACTAATGAAAAACTGTTTTTT.

The V gene is TRBV6-5, the J gene TRBJ2-7; 8 positions agree with TRBD2. The germline gives CDR1 MNHEY, CDR2 SVGAGI. The CDR3 has 13 residues. The trim removed 9 bases at V and 0 bases at J, leaving 4 bases unmatched. The CDR3 bases are TGTGCCAGTCGTAGCGGGGACTCCTACGAGCAGTACTTC. Encoded protein: CASRSGDSYEQYF.

The chain recombines TRBV7-9 with TRBJ1-5, with D possibly TRBD1 on 6 matching bases. The CDR3 runs 15 residues. Per germline, CDR1 SEHNR and CDR2 FQNEAQ (reference sequence). Between the trimmed V and J ends, which lost 3 bases and 5 bases, there was a span of 14 bases. The CDR3 sequence is CASSLAGAGYQPQHF. The CDR3 DNA follows: TGTGCCAGCAGCTTGGCGGGGGCCGGGTATCAGCCCCAGCATTTT.

The CDR3 sequence: CSVITRSLVDTEAFF. Here the CDR3 DNA reads TGCAGCGTTATCACGAGGTCGTTGGTGGACACTGAAGCTTTCTTT. The chain links TRBV29-1 to TRBJ1-1; the D is unclear. Germline V gene data show CDR1 as SQVTM and CDR2 as ANQGSEA. V was pared by 5 bases and J by 3 bases, with 19 bases between. The CDR3 sequence is 15 residues long.

The chain joins TRBV18 to TRBJ2-7, with TRBD1 identical over 7 bases. V gave up 2 bases and J gave up 2 bases; unmatched junction bases: 9. There are 16 residues in the CDR3. Germline CDR1 KGHSH, CDR2 LQKENI. The CDR3 sequence: CASSPISGTDAYEQYF. For the CDR3, the DNA is TGTGCCAGCTCACCAATTTCCGGGACAGACGCCTACGAGCAGTACTTC.

This sequence joins TRBV15 and TRBJ1-1, with D possibly matching TRBD1 (5 bases). The CDR3 sequence is 14 residues long. The V gene lost 0 bases and the J gene lost 1 base, with 6 bases spanning the gap. Looked up from germline, CDR1 is LNHNV and CDR2 is YYDKDF (reference sequence). CDR3 DNA sequence: TGTGCCACCAGCAGAGATGGGGGGAACACTGAAGCTTTCTTT. Translating it yields CATSRDGGNTEAFF. The complete variable domain, with remaining parts taken from reference TRBV15 and TRBJ1-1, reads DAMVIQNPRYQVTQFGKPVTLSCSQTLNHNVMYWYQQKSSQAPKLLFHYYDKDFNNEADTPDNFQSRRPNTSFCFLDIRSPGLGDTAMYLCATSRDGGNTEAFFGQGTRLTVV.

A single count supports this clone. The V and J genes are TRBV4-1 and TRBJ1-5, with D possibly being TRBD1 (6 bases). The CDR3 consists of 14 residues. Trimming took 2 bases from V and 4 from J, leaving 9 bases between them. Germline V gene sequence: CDR1 MGHRA, CDR2 YSYEKL. The CDR3 DNA reads TGCGCCAGCAGCCAACAGGGGATTAATCAGCCCCAGCATTTT. Encoded protein: CASSQQGINQPQHF.

The chain recombines TRBV4-1 with TRBJ2-3; no definite D call. There are 12 residues in the CDR3. The ends were cut back, 4 bases at V and 8 bases at J, with 10 bases in the middle. Germline lookup yields CDR1 MGHRA and CDR2 YSYEKL. The CDR3 protein is CASSPDAGTQYF. The CDR3 nucleotides read TGCGCCAGCAGCCCAGACGCCGGTACGCAGTATTTT.

This clone came up once. This chain connects TRBV5-5 to TRBJ1-1, with D unclear. The V and J ends lost 0 bases and 1 base respectively, with 13 bases between them. The CDR3 extends over 16 amino acids. Per germline, CDR1 SGHKS and CDR2 YYEKEE (reference sequence). The CDR3 bases are TGTGCCAGCAGCTTGGAAGCACCGGTACCGAACACTGAAGCTTTCTTT. Translating gives CASSLEAPVPNTEAFF.